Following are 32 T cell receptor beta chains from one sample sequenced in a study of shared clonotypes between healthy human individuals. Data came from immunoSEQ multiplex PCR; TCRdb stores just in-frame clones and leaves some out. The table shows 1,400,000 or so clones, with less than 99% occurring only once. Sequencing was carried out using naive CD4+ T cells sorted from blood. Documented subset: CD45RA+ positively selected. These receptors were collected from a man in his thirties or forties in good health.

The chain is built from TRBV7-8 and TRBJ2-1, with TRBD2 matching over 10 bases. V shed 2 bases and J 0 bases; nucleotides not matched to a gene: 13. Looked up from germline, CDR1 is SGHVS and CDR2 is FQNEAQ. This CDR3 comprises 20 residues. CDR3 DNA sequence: TGTGCCAGCAGCTTAAGGGGGGCGCTAGCGGGAGTAATCTCCTACAATGAGCAGTTCTTC. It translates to CASSLRGALAGVISYNEQFF. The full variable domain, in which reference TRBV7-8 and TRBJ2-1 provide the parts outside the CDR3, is GAGVSQSPRYKVAKRGQDVALRCDPISGHVSLFWYQQALGQGPEFLTYFQNEAQLDKSGLPSDRFFAERPEGSVSTLKIQRTQQEDSAVYLCASSLRGALAGVISYNEQFFGPGTRLTVL.

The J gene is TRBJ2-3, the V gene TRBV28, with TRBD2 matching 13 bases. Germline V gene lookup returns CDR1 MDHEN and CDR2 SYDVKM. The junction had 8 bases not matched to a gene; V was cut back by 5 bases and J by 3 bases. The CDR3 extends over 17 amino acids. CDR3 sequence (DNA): TGTGCCAGCAGTACAGGGACTAGCGGGATGGGTACAGATACGCAGTATTTT. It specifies CASSTGTSGMGTDTQYF.

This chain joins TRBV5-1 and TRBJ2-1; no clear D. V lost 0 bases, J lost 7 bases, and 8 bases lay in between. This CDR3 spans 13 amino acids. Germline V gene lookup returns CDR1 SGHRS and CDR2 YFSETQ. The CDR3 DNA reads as TGCGCCAGCAGCTTGGAACTACCTAATGAGCAGTTCTTC. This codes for CASSLELPNEQFF.

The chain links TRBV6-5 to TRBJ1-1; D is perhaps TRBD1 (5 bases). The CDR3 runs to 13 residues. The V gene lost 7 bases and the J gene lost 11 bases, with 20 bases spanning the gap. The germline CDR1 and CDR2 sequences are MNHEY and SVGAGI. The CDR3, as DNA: TGTGCCAGCAAGCAAGGGACGGCCCAAGGGGCTTTCTTT. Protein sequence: CASKQGTAQGAFF.

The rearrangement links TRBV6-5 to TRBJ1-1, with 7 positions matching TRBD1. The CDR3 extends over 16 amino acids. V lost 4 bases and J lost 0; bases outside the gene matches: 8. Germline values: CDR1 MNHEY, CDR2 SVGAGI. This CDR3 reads CASSSRTGVMNTEAFF. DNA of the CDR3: TGTGCCAGCAGTTCCCGGACAGGAGTGATGAACACTGAAGCTTTCTTT.

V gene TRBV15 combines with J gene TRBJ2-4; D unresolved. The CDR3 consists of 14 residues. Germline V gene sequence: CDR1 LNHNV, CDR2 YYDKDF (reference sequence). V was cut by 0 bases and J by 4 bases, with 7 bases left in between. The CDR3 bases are TGTGCCACCAGCAGAGAGGGCAGTAAAAACATTCAGTACTTC. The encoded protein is CATSREGSKNIQYF. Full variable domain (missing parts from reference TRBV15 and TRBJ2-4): DAMVIQNPRYQVTQFGKPVTLSCSQTLNHNVMYWYQQKSSQAPKLLFHYYDKDFNNEADTPDNFQSRRPNTSFCFLDIRSPGLGDTAMYLCATSREGSKNIQYFGAGTRLSVL.

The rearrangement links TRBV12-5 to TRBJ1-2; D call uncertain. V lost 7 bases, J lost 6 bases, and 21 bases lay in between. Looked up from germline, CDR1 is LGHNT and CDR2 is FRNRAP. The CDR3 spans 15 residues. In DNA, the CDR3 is TGTGCTAGTGCCCGGGATGTCCCCCAATTGGATGGCTACACCTTC. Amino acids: CASARDVPQLDGYTF.

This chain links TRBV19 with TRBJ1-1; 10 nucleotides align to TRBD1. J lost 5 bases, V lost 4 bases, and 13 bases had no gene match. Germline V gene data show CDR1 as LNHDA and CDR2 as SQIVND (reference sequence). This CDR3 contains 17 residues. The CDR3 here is CASSTSRQGAPRTEAFF. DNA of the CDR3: TGTGCCAGTAGTACTTCGAGACAGGGGGCGCCCCGAACTGAAGCTTTCTTT.

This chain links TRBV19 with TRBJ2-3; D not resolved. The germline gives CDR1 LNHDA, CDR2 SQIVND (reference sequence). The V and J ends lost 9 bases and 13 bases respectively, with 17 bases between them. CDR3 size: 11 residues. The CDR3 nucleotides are TGTGCCAGCACTCCCCCGGAGTGGAAGTATTTT. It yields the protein CASTPPEWKYF.

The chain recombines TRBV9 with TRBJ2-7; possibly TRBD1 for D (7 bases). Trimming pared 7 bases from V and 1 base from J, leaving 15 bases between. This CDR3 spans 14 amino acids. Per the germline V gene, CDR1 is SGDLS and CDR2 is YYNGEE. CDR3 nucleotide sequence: TGTGCCAGCGGGGGGACAGCCGAGTCCTACGAGCAGTACTTC. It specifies CASGGTAESYEQYF.

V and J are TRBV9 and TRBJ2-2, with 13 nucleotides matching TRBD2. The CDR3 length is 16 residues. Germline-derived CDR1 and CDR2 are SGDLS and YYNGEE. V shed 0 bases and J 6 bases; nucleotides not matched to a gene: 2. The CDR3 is CASSVGLAGGPGELFF. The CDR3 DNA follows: TGTGCCAGCAGCGTAGGACTAGCGGGAGGACCCGGGGAGCTGTTTTTT.

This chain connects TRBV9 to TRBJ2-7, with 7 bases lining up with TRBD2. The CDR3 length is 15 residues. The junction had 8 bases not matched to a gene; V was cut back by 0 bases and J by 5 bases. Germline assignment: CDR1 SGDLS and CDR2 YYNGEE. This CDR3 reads CASSVGAAGVHEQYF. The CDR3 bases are TGTGCCAGCAGCGTAGGAGCGGCGGGGGTTCACGAGCAGTACTTC.

In DNA form, the CDR3 reads TGTGCCATCAATGGGCAGGGGTCCTACAATGAGCAGTTCTTC. Its translation: CAINGQGSYNEQFF. The gene calls are TRBV10-3 and TRBJ2-1; D is perhaps TRBD1 (6 bases). CDR1 is ENHRY and CDR2 is SYGVKD in the germline V gene. This CDR3 has 14 residues. The V end was cut by 7 bases, the J end by 1 base, with 11 bases between.

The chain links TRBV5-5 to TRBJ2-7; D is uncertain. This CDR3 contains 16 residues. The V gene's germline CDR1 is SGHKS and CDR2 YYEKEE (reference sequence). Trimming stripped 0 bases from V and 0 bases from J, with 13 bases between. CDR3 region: CASSLGTGHSSYEQYF. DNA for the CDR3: TGTGCCAGCAGCTTGGGAACCGGGCACAGCTCCTACGAGCAGTACTTC.

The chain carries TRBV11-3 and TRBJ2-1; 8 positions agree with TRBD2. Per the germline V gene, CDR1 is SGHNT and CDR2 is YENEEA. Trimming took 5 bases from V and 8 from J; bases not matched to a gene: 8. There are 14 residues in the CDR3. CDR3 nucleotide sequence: TGTGCCAGCAGCCATAGCGGGAATAGGGATGAGCAGTTCTTC. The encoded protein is CASSHSGNRDEQFF.

The CDR3 protein is CASSTRNTGELFF. The CDR3 DNA sequence: TGTGCCAGTAGTACTCGGAACACCGGGGAGCTGTTTTTT. The chain recombines TRBV19 with TRBJ2-2; D is unresolved. V was clipped by 4 bases and J by 1 base, with 4 bases between them. This CDR3 spans 13 amino acids. Germline CDR1 LNHDA, CDR2 SQIVND (reference sequence).

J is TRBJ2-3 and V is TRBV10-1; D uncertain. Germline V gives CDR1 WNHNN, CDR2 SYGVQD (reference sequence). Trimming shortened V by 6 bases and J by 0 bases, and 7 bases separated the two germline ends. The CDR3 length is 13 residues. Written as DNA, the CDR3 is TGCGCCAGCAGGTTGACAAGCACAGATACGCAGTATTTT. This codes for CASRLTSTDTQYF.

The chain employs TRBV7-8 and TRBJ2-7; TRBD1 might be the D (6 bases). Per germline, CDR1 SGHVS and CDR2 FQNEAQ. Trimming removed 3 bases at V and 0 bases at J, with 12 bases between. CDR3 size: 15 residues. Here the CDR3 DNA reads TGTGCCAGCAGCTTTACGGACAGAAGCTCCTACGAGCAGTACTTC. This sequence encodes CASSFTDRSSYEQYF.

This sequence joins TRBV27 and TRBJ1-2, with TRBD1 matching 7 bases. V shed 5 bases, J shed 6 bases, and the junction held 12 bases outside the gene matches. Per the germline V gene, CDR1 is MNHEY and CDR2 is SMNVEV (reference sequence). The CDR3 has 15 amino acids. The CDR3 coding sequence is TGTGCCAGCAGTCCTCAACCTGACAGGGAGCATGGCTACACCTTC. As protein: CASSPQPDREHGYTF.

The chain's CDR3 is CASSSQDEQFF. As DNA, the CDR3 is TGTGCCAGCAGTTCACAGGATGAGCAGTTCTTC. The chain has TRBV28 and TRBJ2-1; TRBD1 is a possible D gene (5 bases). The length of the CDR3 is 11 residues. Between the trimmed V and J ends, which lost 4 bases and 8 bases, there was a span of 6 bases. From germline, CDR1 is MDHEN and CDR2 SYDVKM.

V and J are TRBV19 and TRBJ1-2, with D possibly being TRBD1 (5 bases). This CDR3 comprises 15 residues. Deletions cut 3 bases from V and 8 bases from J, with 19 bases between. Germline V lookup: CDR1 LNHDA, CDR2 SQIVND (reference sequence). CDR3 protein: CASSILTGTANGYTF. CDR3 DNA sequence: TGTGCCAGTAGTATTTTGACCGGGACCGCCAACGGCTACACCTTC. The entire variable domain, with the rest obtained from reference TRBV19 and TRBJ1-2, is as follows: DGGITQSPKYLFRKEGQNVTLSCEQNLNHDAMYWYRQDPGQGLRLIYYSQIVNDFQKGDIAEGYSVSREKKESFPLTVTSAQKNPTAFYLCASSILTGTANGYTFGSGTRLTVV.

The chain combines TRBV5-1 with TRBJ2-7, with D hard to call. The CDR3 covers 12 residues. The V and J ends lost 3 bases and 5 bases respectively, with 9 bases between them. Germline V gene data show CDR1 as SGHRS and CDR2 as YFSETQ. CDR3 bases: TGCGCCAGCAGCTGGCTAGGAGACGAGCAGTACTTC. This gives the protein CASSWLGDEQYF.

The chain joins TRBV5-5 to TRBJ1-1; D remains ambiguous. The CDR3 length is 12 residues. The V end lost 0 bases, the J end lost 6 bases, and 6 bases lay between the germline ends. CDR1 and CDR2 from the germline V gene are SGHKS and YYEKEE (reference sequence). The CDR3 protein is CASSLDGPEAFF. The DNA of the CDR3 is TGTGCCAGCAGCTTGGATGGTCCTGAAGCTTTCTTT. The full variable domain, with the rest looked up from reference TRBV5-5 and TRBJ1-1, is DAGVTQSPTHLIKTRGQQVTLRCSPISGHKSVSWYQQVLGQGPQFIFQYYEKEERGRGNFPDRFSARQFPNYSSELNVNALLLGDSALYLCASSLDGPEAFFGQGTRLTVV.

The CDR3 nucleotides read TGTGCCAGCAGTTTAAACAGGGACGGCTACACCTTC. This codes for CASSLNRDGYTF. V gene TRBV28 combines with J gene TRBJ1-2; perhaps TRBD1 as D (6 bases). CDR1 is MDHEN and CDR2 is SYDVKM in the germline V gene. CDR3 length: 12 amino acids. The ends were cut back, 2 bases at V and 8 bases at J, with 9 bases in the middle.

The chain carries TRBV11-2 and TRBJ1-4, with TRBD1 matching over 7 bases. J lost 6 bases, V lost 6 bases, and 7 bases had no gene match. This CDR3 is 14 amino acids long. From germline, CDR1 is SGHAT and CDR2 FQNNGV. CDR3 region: CASSPGTEDEKLFF. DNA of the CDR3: TGTGCCAGCAGTCCCGGGACAGAGGATGAAAAACTGTTTTTT. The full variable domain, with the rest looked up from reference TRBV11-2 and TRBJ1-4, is EAGVAQSPRYKIIEKRQSVAFWCNPISGHATLYWYQQILGQGPKLLIQFQNNGVVDDSQLPKDRFSAERLKGVDSTLKIQPAKLEDSAVYLCASSPGTEDEKLFFGSGTQLSVL.

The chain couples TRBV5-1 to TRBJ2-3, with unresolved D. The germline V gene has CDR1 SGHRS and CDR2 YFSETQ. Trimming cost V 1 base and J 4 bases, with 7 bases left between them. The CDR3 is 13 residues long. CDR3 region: CASSLIPSDTQYF. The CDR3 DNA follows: TGCGCCAGCAGCTTGATACCCTCAGATACGCAGTATTTT.

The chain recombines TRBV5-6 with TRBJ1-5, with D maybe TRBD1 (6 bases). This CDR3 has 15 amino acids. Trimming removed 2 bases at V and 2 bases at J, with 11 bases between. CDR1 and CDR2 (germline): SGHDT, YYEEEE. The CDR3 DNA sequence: TGTGCCAGCAGCTTCCGGGGGGCCGGCAATCAGCCCCAGCATTTT. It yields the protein CASSFRGAGNQPQHF.

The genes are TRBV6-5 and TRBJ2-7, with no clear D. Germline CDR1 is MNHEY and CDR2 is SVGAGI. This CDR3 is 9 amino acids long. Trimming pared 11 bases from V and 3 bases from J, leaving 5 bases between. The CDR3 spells CAEDYEQYF. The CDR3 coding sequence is TGTGCCGAAGACTACGAGCAGTACTTC.

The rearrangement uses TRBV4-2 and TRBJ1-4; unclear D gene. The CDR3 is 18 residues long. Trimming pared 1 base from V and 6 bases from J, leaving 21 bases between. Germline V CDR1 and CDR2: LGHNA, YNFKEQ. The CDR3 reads CASSQVILGRGADEKLFF. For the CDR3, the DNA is TGTGCCAGCAGCCAAGTGATTCTTGGGAGAGGAGCGGATGAAAAACTGTTTTTT.

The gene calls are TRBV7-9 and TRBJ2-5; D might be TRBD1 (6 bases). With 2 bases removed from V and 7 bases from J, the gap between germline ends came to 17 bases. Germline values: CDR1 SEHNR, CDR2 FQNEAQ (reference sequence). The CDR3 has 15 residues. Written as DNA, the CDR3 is TGTGCCAGCAGCTTAAGGGAGCTGGGGGCGGGGACCCAGTACTTC. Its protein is CASSLRELGAGTQYF.

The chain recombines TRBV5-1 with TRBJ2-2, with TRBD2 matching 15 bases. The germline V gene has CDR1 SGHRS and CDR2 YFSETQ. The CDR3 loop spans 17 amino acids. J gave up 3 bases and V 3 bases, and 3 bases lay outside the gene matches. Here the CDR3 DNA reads TGCGCCAGCAGCTCGGGACTAGCGGGAGGTTACACCGGGGAGCTGTTTTTT. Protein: CASSSGLAGGYTGELFF.

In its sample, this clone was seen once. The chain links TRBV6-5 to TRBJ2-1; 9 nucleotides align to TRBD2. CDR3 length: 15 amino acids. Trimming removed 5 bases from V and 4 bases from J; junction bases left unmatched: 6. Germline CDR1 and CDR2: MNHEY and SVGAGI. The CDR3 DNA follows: TGTGCCAGCAGTGCGACTAGCGGAGATTACAATGAGCAGTTCTTC. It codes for CASSATSGDYNEQFF.